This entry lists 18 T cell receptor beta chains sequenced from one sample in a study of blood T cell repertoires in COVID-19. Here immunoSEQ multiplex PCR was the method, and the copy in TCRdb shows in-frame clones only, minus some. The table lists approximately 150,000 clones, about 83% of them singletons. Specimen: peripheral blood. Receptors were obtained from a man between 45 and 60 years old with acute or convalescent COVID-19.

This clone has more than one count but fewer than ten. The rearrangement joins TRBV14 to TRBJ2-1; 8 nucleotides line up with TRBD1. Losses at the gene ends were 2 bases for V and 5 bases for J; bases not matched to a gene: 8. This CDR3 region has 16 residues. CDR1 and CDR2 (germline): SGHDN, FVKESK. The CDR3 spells CASSQQTGVHHNEQFF. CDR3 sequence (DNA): TGTGCCAGCAGCCAACAGACAGGGGTTCACCACAATGAGCAGTTCTTC.

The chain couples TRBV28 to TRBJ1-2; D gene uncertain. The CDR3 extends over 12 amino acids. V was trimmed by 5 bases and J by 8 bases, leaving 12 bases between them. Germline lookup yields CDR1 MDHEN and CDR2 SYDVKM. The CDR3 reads CASSPNGYGYTF. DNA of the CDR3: TGTGCCAGCAGTCCAAACGGGTACGGCTACACCTTC.

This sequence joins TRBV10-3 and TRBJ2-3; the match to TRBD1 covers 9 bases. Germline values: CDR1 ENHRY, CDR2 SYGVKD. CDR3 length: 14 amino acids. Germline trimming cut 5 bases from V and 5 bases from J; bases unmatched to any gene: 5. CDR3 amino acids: CAISSDRGVDTQYF. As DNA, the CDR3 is TGTGCCATCAGTTCGGACAGGGGAGTAGATACGCAGTATTTT.

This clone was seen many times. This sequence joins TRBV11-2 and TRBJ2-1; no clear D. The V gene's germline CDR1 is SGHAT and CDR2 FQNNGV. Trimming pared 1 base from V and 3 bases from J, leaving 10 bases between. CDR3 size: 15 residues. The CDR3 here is CASSLVATLYNEQFF. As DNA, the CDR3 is TGTGCCAGCAGCTTAGTAGCTACCCTCTACAATGAGCAGTTCTTC.

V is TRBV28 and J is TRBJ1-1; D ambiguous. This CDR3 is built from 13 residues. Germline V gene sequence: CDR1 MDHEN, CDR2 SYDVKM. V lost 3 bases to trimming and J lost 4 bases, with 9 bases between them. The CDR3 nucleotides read TGTGCCAGCAGTTTTCAGCGAACCACTGAAGCTTTCTTT. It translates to CASSFQRTTEAFF.

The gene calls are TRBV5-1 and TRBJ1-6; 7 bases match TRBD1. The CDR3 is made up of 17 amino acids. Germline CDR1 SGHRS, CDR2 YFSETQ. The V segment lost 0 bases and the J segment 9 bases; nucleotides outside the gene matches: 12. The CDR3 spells CASSLGLRGPRGSPLHF. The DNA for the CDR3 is TGCGCCAGCAGCTTGGGCCTGAGGGGGCCCAGGGGTTCACCCCTCCACTTT.

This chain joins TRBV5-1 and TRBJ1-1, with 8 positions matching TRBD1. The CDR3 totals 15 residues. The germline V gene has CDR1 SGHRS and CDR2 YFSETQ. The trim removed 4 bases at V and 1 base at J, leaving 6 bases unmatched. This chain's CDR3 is CASSAGGQANTEAFF. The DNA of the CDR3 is TGCGCCAGCAGCGCCGGGGGACAGGCGAACACTGAAGCTTTCTTT. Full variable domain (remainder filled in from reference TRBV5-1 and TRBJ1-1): KAGVTQTPRYLIKTRGQQVTLSCSPISGHRSVSWYQQTPGQGLQFLFEYFSETQRNKGNFPGRFSGRQFSNSRSEMNVSTLELGDSALYLCASSAGGQANTEAFFGQGTRLTVV.

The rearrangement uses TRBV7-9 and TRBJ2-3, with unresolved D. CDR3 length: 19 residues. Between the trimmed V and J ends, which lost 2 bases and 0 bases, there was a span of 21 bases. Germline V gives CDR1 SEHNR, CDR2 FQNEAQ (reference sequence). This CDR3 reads CASSLPRPEAIVSTDTQYF. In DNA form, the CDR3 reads TGTGCCAGCAGCTTACCCCGCCCAGAGGCCATTGTTAGCACAGATACGCAGTATTTT.

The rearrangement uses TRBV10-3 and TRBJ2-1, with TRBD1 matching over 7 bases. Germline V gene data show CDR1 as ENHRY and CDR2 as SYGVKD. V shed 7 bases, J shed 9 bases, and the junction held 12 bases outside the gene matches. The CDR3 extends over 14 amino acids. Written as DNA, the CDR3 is TGTGCCATCACAGGTGACAGGGTTTTTGGTGAGCAGTTCTTC. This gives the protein CAITGDRVFGEQFF.

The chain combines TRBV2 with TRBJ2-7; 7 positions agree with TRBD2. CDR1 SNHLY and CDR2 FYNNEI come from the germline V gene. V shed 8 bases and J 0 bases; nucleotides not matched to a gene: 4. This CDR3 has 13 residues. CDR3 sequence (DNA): TGTGCCAGCTGTCGGACTAGCTCCTACGAGCAGTACGTC. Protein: CASCRTSSYEQYV.

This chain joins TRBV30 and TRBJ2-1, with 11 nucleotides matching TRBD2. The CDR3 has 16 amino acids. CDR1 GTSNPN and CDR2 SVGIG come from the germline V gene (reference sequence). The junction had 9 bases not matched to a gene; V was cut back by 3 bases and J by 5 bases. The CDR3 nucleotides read TGTGCCTGGAGGGATAGCGGGGGGGCTTACCACAATGAGCAGTTCTTC. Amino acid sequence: CAWRDSGGAYHNEQFF. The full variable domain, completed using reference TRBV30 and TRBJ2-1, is SQTIHQWPATLVQPVGSPLSLECTVEGTSNPNLYWYRQAAGRGLQLLFYSVGIGQISSEVPQNLSASRPQDRQFILSSKKLLLSDSGFYLCAWRDSGGAYHNEQFFGPGTRLTVL.

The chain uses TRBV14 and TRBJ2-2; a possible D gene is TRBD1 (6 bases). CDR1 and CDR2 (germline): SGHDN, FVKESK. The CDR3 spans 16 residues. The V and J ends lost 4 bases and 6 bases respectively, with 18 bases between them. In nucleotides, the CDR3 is TGTGCCAGCAGCCCCTTACCAGGGGATCAAGCCGGGGAGCTGTTTTTT. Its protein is CASSPLPGDQAGELFF. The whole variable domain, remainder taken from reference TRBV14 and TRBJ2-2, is EAGVTQFPSHSVIEKGQTVTLRCDPISGHDNLYWYRRVMGKEIKFLLHFVKESKQDESGMPNNRFLAERTGGTYSTLKVQPAELEDSGVYFCASSPLPGDQAGELFFGEGSRLTVL.

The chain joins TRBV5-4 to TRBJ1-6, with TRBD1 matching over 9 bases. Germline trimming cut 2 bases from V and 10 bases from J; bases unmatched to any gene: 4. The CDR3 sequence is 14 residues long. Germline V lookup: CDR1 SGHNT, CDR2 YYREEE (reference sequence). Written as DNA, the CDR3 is TGTGCCAGCAGCTTCGACAGGGGGGACTCACCCCTCCACTTT. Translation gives CASSFDRGDSPLHF. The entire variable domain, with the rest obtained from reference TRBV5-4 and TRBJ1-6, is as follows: ETGVTQSPTHLIKTRGQQVTLRCSSQSGHNTVSWYQQALGQGPQFIFQYYREEENGRGNFPPRFSGLQFPNYSSELNVNALELDDSALYLCASSFDRGDSPLHFGNGTRLTVT.

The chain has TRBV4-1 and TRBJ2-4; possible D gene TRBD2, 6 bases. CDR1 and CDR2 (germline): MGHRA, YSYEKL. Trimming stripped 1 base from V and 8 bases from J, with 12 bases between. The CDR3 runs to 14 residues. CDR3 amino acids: CASSQGGTGDIQYF. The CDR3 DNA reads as TGCGCCAGCAGCCAAGGGGGGACGGGGGACATTCAGTACTTC.

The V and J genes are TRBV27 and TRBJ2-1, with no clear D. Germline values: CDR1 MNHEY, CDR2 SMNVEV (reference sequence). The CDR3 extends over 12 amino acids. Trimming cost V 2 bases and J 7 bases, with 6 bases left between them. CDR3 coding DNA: TGTGCCAGCAGTTTAGCCGGGAATGAGCAGTTCTTC. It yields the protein CASSLAGNEQFF.

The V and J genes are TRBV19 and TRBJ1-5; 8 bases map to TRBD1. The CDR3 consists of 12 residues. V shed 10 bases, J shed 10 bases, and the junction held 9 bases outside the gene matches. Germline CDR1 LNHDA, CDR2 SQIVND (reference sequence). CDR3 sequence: CATYSGQGPQHF. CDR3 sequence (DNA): TGTGCCACCTACAGCGGACAGGGCCCCCAGCATTTT.

This CDR3 is CASSIFGGRVDEKLFF. The CDR3 DNA sequence: TGTGCCAGTAGTATTTTTGGCGGCAGGGTGGATGAAAAACTGTTTTTT. The chain links TRBV19 to TRBJ1-4; a possible D gene is TRBD1 (5 bases). Germline V gene data show CDR1 as LNHDA and CDR2 as SQIVND (reference sequence). The CDR3 is 16 residues long. V gave up 3 bases and J gave up 6 bases, with 17 bases separating them.

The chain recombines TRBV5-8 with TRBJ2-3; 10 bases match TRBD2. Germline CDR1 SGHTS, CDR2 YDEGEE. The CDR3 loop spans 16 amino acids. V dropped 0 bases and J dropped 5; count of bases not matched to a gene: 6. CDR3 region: CASSLAVAGGGDTQYF. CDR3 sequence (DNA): TGTGCCAGCAGCTTGGCGGTAGCGGGGGGCGGAGATACGCAGTATTTT.